These T cell receptor beta chains were read from a single sample in a study of vaccination effects on CD4 cells after COVID-19. These receptors' targets are unknown. Generated by immunoSEQ multiplex PCR, the TCRdb table keeps only in-frame clones and is missing some. The sample contains approximately 30,000 clones, roughly two thirds of which appear only once. The starting material was CD4+ T cells from PBMCs cultured with SARS-CoV-2 spike peptides, obtained before COVID-19 vaccination. The source is a human donor who received a COVID-19 vaccine. The CDR3 runs from the conserved cysteine through the conserved F or W. Fields, in order: clone size, V gene, D gene, J gene, CDR3 DNA, CDR3 protein. D genes are given only for firm matches. Some rows mark clone size as missing; the rest say once, few, many or name a class of expanded clone.

>NA|TRBV3-1/TRBV3-2|NA|TRBJ2-7
TGTGCCAGCAGCCCCACCGGGACTCGCCCCAACGAGCAGTACTTC
CASSPTGTRPNEQYF
>NA|TRBV25-1|NA|TRBJ1-6
TGTGCCAGCAGTGCGTGGGAGGATTCACCCCTCCACTTT
CASSAWEDSPLHF
>NA|TRBV3-1/TRBV3-2|NA|TRBJ2-1
TGTGCCAGCAGCCAAGTCCCCCTAGCTGAGCAGTTCTTC
CASSQVPLAEQFF
>NA|TRBV12-3/TRBV12-4|TRBD1|TRBJ1-2
TGTGCCAGCAGTTTAGGACAGGGCTATGGCTACACCTTC
CASSLGQGYGYTF
>NA|TRBV6-5|TRBD1|TRBJ1-1
TGTGCCAGCAGGACAGGGGGCTTAGGAGCTTTCTTT
CASRTGGLGAFF
>NA|TRBV7-2|NA|TRBJ2-3
TGTGCCAGCAGAGTCTGGGCTAGCACAGATACGCAGTATTTT
CASRVWASTDTQYF
>NA|TRBV24-1|TRBD1|TRBJ2-1
TGTGCCACTTTCCCCGGGACAGGGGGCTCCTACAATGAGCAGTTCTTC
CATFPGTGGSYNEQFF
>NA|TRBV5-6|NA|TRBJ1-1
TGTGCCAGCAGCTTAGAAGGGAGGAACACTGAAGCTTTCTTT
CASSLEGRNTEAFF
>few|TRBV6-5|NA|TRBJ1-1
TGTGCCAGCTACCCGGCGGAGAACACTGAAGCTTTCTTT
CASYPAENTEAFF
>NA|TRBV6-5|NA|TRBJ1-1
TGTGCCAGCAGAAACCCAGGGAACACTGAAGCTTTCTTT
CASRNPGNTEAFF
>NA|TRBV10-1|TRBD1|TRBJ2-7
TGCGCCAGCAGGGACAGGGCGGCCGAGCAGTACTTC
CASRDRAAEQYF
>few|TRBV5-1|TRBD1|TRBJ2-2
TGCGCCAGCAGCGGGGGACAGGGGATTGGTACCGGGGAGCTGTTTTTT
CASSGGQGIGTGELFF
>NA|TRBV4-1|NA|TRBJ2-3
TGCGCCAGCAGCCTCGGGAAGACCACAGATACGCAGTATTTT
CASSLGKTTDTQYF
>few|TRBV18|NA|TRBJ2-3
TGTGCCAGCTCACCTGTCGGGGGGCCGGCCCCAGATACGCAGTATTTT
CASSPVGGPAPDTQYF
>NA|TRBV12-3/TRBV12-4|NA|TRBJ1-2
TGTGCCAGCGAGGGCGACTATGGCTACACCTTC
CASEGDYGYTF
>NA|TRBV19|NA|TRBJ1-1
TGTGCCAGTAGTTTCGGACGGGTGAACACTGAAGCTTTCTTT
CASSFGRVNTEAFF
>NA|TRBV6-6|NA|TRBJ2-1
TGTGCCAGTAAGAGTCGGCTAGATTCGGGTGAGCAGTTCTTC
CASKSRLDSGEQFF
>few|TRBV19|NA|TRBJ2-6
TGTGCCAGTAGTCGCGGACTCACGGCTGGGGCCAACGTCCTGACTTTC
CASSRGLTAGANVLTF
>NA|TRBV6-5|NA|TRBJ2-2
TGTGCCAGCAGTTACGGGCGGGAGAACACCGGGGAGCTGTTTTTT
CASSYGRENTGELFF
>NA|TRBV11-3|NA|TRBJ2-1
TGTGCCAGCAGCTTAGGCACCTACAATGAGCAGTTCTTC
CASSLGTYNEQFF